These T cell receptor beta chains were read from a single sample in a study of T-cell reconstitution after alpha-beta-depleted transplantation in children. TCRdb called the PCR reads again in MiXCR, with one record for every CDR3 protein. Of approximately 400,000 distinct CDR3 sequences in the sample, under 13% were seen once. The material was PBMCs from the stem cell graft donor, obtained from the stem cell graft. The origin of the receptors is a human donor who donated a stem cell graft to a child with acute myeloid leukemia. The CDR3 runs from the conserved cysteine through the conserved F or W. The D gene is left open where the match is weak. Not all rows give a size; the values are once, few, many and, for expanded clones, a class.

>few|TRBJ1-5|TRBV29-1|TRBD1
CSVAGGTGNQPQHF
TGCAGCGTTGCGGGTGGGACAGGCAATCAGCCCCAGCATTTT
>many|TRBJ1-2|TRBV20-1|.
CSASIQSYGYTF
TGCAGTGCCTCCATCCAGAGCTATGGCTACACCTTC
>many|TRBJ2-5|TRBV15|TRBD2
CATSSRRGEETQYF
TGTGCCACCAGCAGCCGCCGGGGGGAGGAGACCCAGTACTTC
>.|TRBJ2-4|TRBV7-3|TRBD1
CASSLLPGGKNIQYF
TGTGCCAGCAGCTTACTGCCAGGGGGTAAAAACATTCAGTACTTC
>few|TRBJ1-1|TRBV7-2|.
CASSPRSTSAEAFF
TGTGCCAGCAGCCCCAGGTCCACTTCAGCTGAAGCTTTCTTT
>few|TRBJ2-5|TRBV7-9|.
CASSLEDGSRETQYF
TGTGCCAGCAGCTTAGAGGATGGTAGCAGGGAGACCCAGTACTTC
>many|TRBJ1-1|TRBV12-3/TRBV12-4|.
CASSLGAANTEAFF
TGTGCCAGCAGTTTAGGGGCGGCGAACACTGAAGCTTTCTTT
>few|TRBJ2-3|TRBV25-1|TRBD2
CASSEDGGEFTDTQYF
TGTGCCAGCAGTGAAGATGGGGGGGAATTCACAGATACGCAGTATTTT
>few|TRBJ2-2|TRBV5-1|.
CASREAANTGELFF
TGCGCCAGCCGAGAGGCAGCAAATACCGGGGAGCTGTTTTTT
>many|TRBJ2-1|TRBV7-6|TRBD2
CASSRTQSIAGNEQFF
TGTGCCAGCAGTCGCACACAATCCATAGCGGGGAATGAGCAGTTCTTC
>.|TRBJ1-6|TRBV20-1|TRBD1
CSAQDRAAGPLHF
TGCAGTGCTCAGGACAGGGCCGCAGGACCCCTCCACTTT
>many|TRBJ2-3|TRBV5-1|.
CASSLEDTQYF
TGCGCCAGCAGCCTGGAGGATACGCAGTATTTT
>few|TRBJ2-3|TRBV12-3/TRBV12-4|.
CASSFTRDSTDTQYF
TGTGCCAGCAGTTTCACCAGGGATAGCACAGATACGCAGTATTTT
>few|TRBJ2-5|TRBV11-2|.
CASSLGRWAGWGKETQYF
TGTGCCAGCAGCTTAGGTCGGTGGGCAGGATGGGGGAAAGAGACCCAGTACTTC
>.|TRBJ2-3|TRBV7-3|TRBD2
CASSSTSGTSTDTQYF
TGTGCCAGCAGCTCGACTAGCGGGACTAGCACAGATACGCAGTATTTT
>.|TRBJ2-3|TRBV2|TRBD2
CATLAGASTDTQYF
TGTGCCACCCTAGCGGGGGCTAGCACAGATACGCAGTATTTT
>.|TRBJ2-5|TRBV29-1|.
CSVPGTPQETQYF
TGCAGCGTTCCCGGGACACCCCAAGAGACCCAGTACTTC
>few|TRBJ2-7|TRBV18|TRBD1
CASSSDRGKVEQYF
TGTGCCAGCTCATCGGACAGGGGCAAGGTCGAGCAGTACTTC
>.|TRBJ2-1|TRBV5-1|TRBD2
CASSDRTSYNEQFF
TGCGCCAGCAGCGATCGGACTAGCTACAATGAGCAGTTCTTC
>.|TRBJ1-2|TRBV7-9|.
CASSYRDAPNYGYTF
TGTGCCAGCAGCTACCGGGACGCTCCTAACTATGGCTACACCTTC
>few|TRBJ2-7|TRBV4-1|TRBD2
CASSQESGGPYEQYF
TGCGCCAGCAGCCAAGAGTCGGGAGGCCCCTACGAGCAGTACTTC
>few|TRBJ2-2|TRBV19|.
CASSLGSFGLADTGELFF
TGTGCCAGTAGCCTAGGGTCGTTTGGGCTAGCCGACACCGGGGAGCTGTTTTTT
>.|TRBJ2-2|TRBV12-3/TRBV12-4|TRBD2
CASRSGGGTGELFF
TGTGCCAGCAGGAGCGGGGGGGGCACCGGGGAGCTGTTTTTT
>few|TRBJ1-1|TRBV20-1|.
CSARDSAGFTEAFF
TGCAGTGCTAGAGACAGCGCAGGGTTCACTGAAGCTTTCTTT
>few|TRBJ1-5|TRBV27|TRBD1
CASSSSRDRVAQHF
TGTGCCAGCAGTTCGTCCCGGGACAGGGTGGCCCAGCATTTT
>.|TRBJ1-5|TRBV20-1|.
CSATPGTLSNQPQHF
TGCAGTGCTACCCCCGGGACCCTTAGCAATCAGCCCCAGCATTTT
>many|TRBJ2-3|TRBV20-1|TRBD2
CSANLGLAGGPSRDTQYF
TGCAGTGCTAACCTGGGACTAGCGGGAGGGCCCTCTCGTGATACGCAGTATTTT
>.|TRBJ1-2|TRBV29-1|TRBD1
CSVETGSGGYTF
TGCAGCGTCGAGACAGGGAGTGGTGGCTACACCTTC
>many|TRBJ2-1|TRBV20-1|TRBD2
CSANGLAGGGRNEQFF
TGCAGTGCGAACGGACTAGCGGGAGGGGGCCGCAATGAGCAGTTCTTC
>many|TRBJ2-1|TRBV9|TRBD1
CASARDRGYNEQFF
TGTGCCAGCGCTCGGGACAGGGGTTACAATGAGCAGTTCTTC
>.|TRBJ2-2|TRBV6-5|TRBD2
CASGGTSGRRNTGELFF
TGTGCCAGCGGGGGGACTAGCGGGAGGAGGAACACCGGGGAGCTGTTTTTT
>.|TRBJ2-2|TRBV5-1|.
CASSLRDGNTGELFF
TGCGCCAGCAGCTTAAGGGACGGGAACACCGGGGAGCTGTTTTTT
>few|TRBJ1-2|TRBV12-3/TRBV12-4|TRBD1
CASTTLGGGGYTF
TGTGCCAGCACCACCCTAGGGGGCGGTGGCTACACCTTC
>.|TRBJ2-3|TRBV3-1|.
CACCLEGGRGTATDTQYF
TGTGCCTGCTGTTTAGAAGGTGGGAGGGGGACTGCAACAGATACGCAGTATTTT
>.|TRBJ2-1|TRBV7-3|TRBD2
CASSLTGLLNNEQFF
TGTGCCAGCAGCTTAACGGGACTATTAAACAATGAGCAGTTCTTC
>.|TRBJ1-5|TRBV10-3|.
CAISEGSPYSNQPQHF
TGTGCCATCAGTGAAGGCAGTCCTTATAGCAATCAGCCCCAGCATTTT
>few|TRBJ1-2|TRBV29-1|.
CSVENVSGGYTF
TGCAGCGTTGAAAACGTTTCTGGAGGCTACACCTTC
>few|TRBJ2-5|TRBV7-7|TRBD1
CASSSGQGAKETQYF
TGTGCTAGCAGCTCGGGACAGGGGGCAAAGGAGACCCAGTACTTC
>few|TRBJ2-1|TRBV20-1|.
CSATNEQFF
TGCAGTGCTACAAATGAGCAGTTCTTC
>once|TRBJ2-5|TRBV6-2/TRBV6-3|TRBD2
CASSETGLVLPQETQYF
TGTGCCAGCAGTGAGACGGGACTAGTTTTGCCGCAAGAGACCCAGTACTTC
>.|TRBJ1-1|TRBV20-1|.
CSANEARVPEAFF
TGCAGTGCTAATGAGGCCAGGGTACCTGAAGCTTTCTTT
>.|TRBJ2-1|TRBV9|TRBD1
CASSSTGTGYNEQFF
TGTGCCAGCAGCTCAACCGGGACAGGATACAATGAGCAGTTCTTC
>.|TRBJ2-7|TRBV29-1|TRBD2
CSVEDPSGSGEQYF
TGCAGCGTTGAAGACCCCAGCGGGAGCGGCGAGCAGTACTTC
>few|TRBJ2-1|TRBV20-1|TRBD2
CSADSGMTYNEQFF
TGCAGTGCAGATAGCGGGATGACCTACAATGAGCAGTTCTTC
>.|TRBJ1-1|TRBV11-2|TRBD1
CASSFKTGTVRAFF
TGTGCCAGCAGCTTCAAAACCGGGACAGTTAGAGCTTTCTTT
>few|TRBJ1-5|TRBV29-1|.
CSVVTDFGEGQPQHF
TGCAGCGTTGTTACCGACTTCGGGGAGGGTCAGCCCCAGCATTTT
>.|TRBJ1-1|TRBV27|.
CASSLGTLGTEAFF
TGTGCCAGCAGTTTAGGGACATTAGGCACTGAAGCTTTCTTT
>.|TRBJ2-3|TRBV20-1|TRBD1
CSAYRRRPGQGADTQYF
TGCAGTGCCTATAGACGCAGACCGGGACAGGGGGCAGATACGCAGTATTTT
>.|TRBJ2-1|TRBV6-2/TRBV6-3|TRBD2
CASGLAGNNNEQFF
TGTGCCAGTGGACTAGCGGGGAACAACAATGAGCAGTTCTTC
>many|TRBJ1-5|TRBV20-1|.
CSASPREGGNQPQHF
TGCAGTGCTAGCCCTAGGGAAGGTGGCAATCAGCCCCAGCATTTT